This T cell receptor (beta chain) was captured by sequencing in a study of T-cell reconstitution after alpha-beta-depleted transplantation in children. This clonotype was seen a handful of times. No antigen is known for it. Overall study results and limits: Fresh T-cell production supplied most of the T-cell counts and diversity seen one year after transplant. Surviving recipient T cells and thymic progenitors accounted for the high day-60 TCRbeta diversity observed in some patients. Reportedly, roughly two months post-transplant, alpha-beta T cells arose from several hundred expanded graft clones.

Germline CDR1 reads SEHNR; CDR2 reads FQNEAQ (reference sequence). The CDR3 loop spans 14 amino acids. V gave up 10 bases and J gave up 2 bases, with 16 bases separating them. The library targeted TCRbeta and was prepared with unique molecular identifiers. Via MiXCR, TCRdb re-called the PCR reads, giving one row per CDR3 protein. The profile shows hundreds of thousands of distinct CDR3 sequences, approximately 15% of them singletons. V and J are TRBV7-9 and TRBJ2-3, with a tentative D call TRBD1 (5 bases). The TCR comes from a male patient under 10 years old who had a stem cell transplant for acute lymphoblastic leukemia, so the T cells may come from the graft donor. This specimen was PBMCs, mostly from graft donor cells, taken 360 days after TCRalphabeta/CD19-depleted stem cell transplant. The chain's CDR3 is CATNRQGATDTQYF. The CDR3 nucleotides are TGTGCCACAAATAGGCAGGGTGCCACAGATACGCAGTATTTT. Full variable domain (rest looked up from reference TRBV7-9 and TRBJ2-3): DTGVSQNPRHKITKRGQNVTFRCDPISEHNRLYWYRQTLGQGPEFLTYFQNEAQLEKSRLLSDRFSAERPKGSFSTLEIQRTEQGDSAMYLCATNRQGATDTQYFGPGTRLTVL.